This TCR beta chain comes out of a study of OX40 agonist ivuxolimab in advanced cancers. The method was immunoSEQ multiplex PCR; TCRdb's version includes in-frame clones alone and lacks a portion of them. The table lists 100,000 to 110,000 clones, under 95% of them singletons, with approximately 0.58% in the top ten. As concerns this clone: Its antigen is not identified.

The germline V gene encodes CDR1 MGHRA and CDR2 YSYEKL. The CDR3 has 13 residues. Trimming left V 4 bases short and J 9 bases short, with 13 bases between. Broader study findings: CD4+ T cells averaged fewer expanded clones than CD8+ T cells. Dosing at 0.1 to 3.0 mg/kg was accompanied by clonal expansion of CD4+ and CD8+ blood T cells by week 6.

The sample in question was CD4+ or CD8+ T cells sorted from blood, obtained in a trial of the OX40 agonist ivuxolimab. This sequence originates from an adult with an advanced solid tumor such as melanoma, head and neck, liver or kidney cancer. V usage is TRBV4-1 and J usage is TRBJ2-1; D may correspond to TRBD1 or TRBD2 (5 bases each). The CDR3 region is CASSRVGDREQFF. The DNA for the CDR3 is TGCGCCAGCAGCCGAGTAGGGGACCGTGAGCAGTTCTTC.